This T cell receptor beta chain was identified in a study of blood T cell repertoires in COVID-19. Comments on this clone: The germline gene is not matched at one end of the junction; a read error may be the cause.

The germline V gene has CDR1 GTSNPN and CDR2 SVGIG (reference sequence). The CDR3 loop spans 18 amino acids. TCRdb's table, derived via immunoSEQ multiplex PCR, lists solely in-frame clones and lacks some. The sample contains about 260,000 clones, about 89% of which appear only once. The J gene is TRBJ2-5, the V gene TRBV30; 12 bases line up with TRBD2. The receptor's source is a woman aged 40 to 49 who had recovered from COVID-19. Input material: peripheral blood. CDR3 in amino acids: CAWTPLAGGTRIWETQYF. The CDR3, as DNA: TGTGCTTGGACGCCTCTAGCGGGGGGGACGCGCATATGGGAGACCCAGTACTTC.